Here is one T cell receptor (beta chain) with its context. The V gene lost 1 base and the J gene lost 0 bases, with 9 bases spanning the gap. This CDR3 comprises 14 residues. CDR1 is SQVTM and CDR2 is ANQGSEA in the germline V gene. These data originate in a study of CD8 T cells in Susac syndrome. Random hexamers were used to reverse transcribe the RNA input (about 0.45 to 1 ug). TCRdb re-called the immunoSEQ multiplex PCR reads with MiXCR, one entry per CDR3 protein. The sample yields 150,000 to 190,000 distinct CDR3 sequences, around 95% seen once. Sequenced sample: CD8+ T cells from PBMCs. The chain couples TRBV29-1 to TRBJ1-2; no firm D call. This TCR was recovered from a human donor with multiple sclerosis. The CDR3 loop reads CSVEARLTNYGYTF. The DNA for the CDR3 is TGCAGCGTTGAAGCCAGGCTTACTAACTATGGCTACACCTTC.